The 26 T cell receptor beta chains given below trace back to one sample, sequenced in a study of neurological immune-mediated disorders. TCRdb redid the calling of the 5' RACE reads with MiXCR, one entry per CDR3 protein. The sample lists 90,000 to 150,000 distinct CDR3 sequences; about 3.4% were seen once. Source material: PBMCs. These receptors all stem from a woman aged 30 to 39 with multiple sclerosis.

This clonotype was seen repeatedly, ten times or more. The chain has TRBV5-1 and TRBJ1-1; the D gene is possibly TRBD1 (5 bases). This CDR3 contains 14 residues. Germline assignment: CDR1 SGHRS and CDR2 YFSETQ. V shed 5 bases and J shed 2 bases, with 13 bases lying between them. DNA for the CDR3: TGCGCCAGCAGTATTTTAGGACAAAACACTGAAGCTTTCTTT. Amino acid sequence: CASSILGQNTEAFF.

This clonotype came up many times. The chain recombines TRBV6-2 or TRBV6-3 with TRBJ1-2, with TRBD1 identical over 7 bases. The CDR3 contains 16 residues. Germline values: CDR1 MNHEY, CDR2 SVGEGT. Trimming took 8 bases from V and 4 from J; bases not matched to a gene: 16. CDR3 sequence: CASRQETGQLIYGYTF. In DNA, the CDR3 is TGTGCCAGCCGACAAGAGACGGGACAGCTCATCTATGGCTACACCTTC.

This clonotype was detected only a few times. The chain combines TRBV5-1 with TRBJ1-2; TRBD1 might be the D (5 bases). The CDR3 covers 14 residues. Deletions cut 4 bases from V and 4 bases from J, with 14 bases between. Germline V gene lookup returns CDR1 SGHRS and CDR2 YFSETQ. The CDR3 nucleotides are TGCGCCAGCAGCCCGGGGGAGGGCAGCTATGGCTACACCTTC. Protein: CASSPGEGSYGYTF.

This clonotype was observed at least ten times. The chain carries TRBV20-1 and TRBJ2-7; possible D gene TRBD2, 6 bases. Trimming pared 5 bases from V and 6 bases from J, leaving 23 bases between. Germline loops: CDR1 DFQATT, CDR2 SNEGSKA (reference sequence). This CDR3 contains 15 residues. The CDR3 DNA follows: TGCAGTGCTCACCCATCCCGGGGGACCCGATCCGAGCAGTACTTC. This translates into CSAHPSRGTRSEQYF.

In this sample, this clonotype turned up many times. This rearrangement joins TRBV6-5 to TRBJ2-3; D may be TRBD1 (6 bases). The germline V and J ends were trimmed by 2 bases and 6 bases, with 9 bases remaining between them. CDR3 length: 13 residues. CDR1 is MNHEY, CDR2 SVGAGI, per germline. The CDR3 reads CASSYAGEDTQYF. DNA of the CDR3: TGTGCCAGCAGTTACGCAGGGGAGGATACGCAGTATTTT.

The table lists this clonotype with many counts. J is TRBJ2-5 and V is TRBV7-9, with 8 bases identical to TRBD1. The germline gives CDR1 SEHNR, CDR2 FQNEAQ (reference sequence). The CDR3 consists of 14 residues. V shed 5 bases, J shed 4 bases, and the junction held 6 bases outside the gene matches. In DNA form, the CDR3 reads TGTGCCAGCAGCGCTCAGGGGGCAGGAGAGACCCAGTACTTC. This gives the protein CASSAQGAGETQYF.

This clonotype showed up many times. V and J are TRBV6-2 or TRBV6-3 and TRBJ2-5, with TRBD2 identical over 8 bases. Germline CDR1 reads MNHEY; CDR2 reads SVGEGT. V was clipped by 0 bases and J by 4 bases; unmatched bases: 1. The CDR3 sequence is 14 residues long. The CDR3 here is CASSYSAGGETQYF. In nucleotides, the CDR3 is TGTGCCAGCAGTTACTCGGCGGGAGGAGAGACCCAGTACTTC.

This clonotype was seen many times. This chain joins TRBV6-2 or TRBV6-3 and TRBJ1-1; D call uncertain. Trimming removed 3 bases at V and 7 bases at J, with 9 bases between. Germline V lookup: CDR1 MNHEY, CDR2 SVGEGT. This CDR3 is 12 amino acids long. The CDR3 bases are TGTGCCAGCAGTTATGTTGGGATTGAAGCTTTCTTT. Residues: CASSYVGIEAFF.

This clonotype has a count of ten or more. J is TRBJ2-2 and V is TRBV9; TRBD2 aligns across 11 bases. This CDR3 comprises 17 residues. J lost 7 bases, V lost 0 bases, and 8 bases had no gene match. In germline, CDR1 is SGDLS, CDR2 YYNGEE. The CDR3 here is CASSVGLAGTLGGELFF. Here the CDR3 DNA reads TGTGCCAGCAGCGTAGGACTAGCGGGGACCCTCGGCGGGGAGCTGTTTTTT.

This clonotype was seen repeatedly, ten times or more. The chain is built from TRBV12-3 or TRBV12-4 and TRBJ2-5, with D perhaps TRBD1 (5 bases). V dropped 5 bases and J dropped 4 bases, with 14 bases sitting between them. This CDR3 spans 14 amino acids. The DNA for the CDR3 is TGTGCCAGCAGTCCCGACGACAGAGCAGAGACCCAGTACTTC. Translating gives CASSPDDRAETQYF.

This clonotype has a count of ten or more. CDR3 DNA sequence: TGCAGTGCCCCCGTAGTGGAGAACACTGAAGCTTTCTTT. This translates into CSAPVVENTEAFF. The genes are TRBV20-1 and TRBJ1-1; D is uncertain. Trimming took off 6 bases at V and 1 base at J, with 12 bases between the two ends. Germline CDR1 DFQATT, CDR2 SNEGSKA (reference sequence). This CDR3 has 13 residues.

Ten or more counts support this clonotype. V is TRBV5-1 and J is TRBJ2-3; D is unresolved. Looked up from germline, CDR1 is SGHRS and CDR2 is YFSETQ. Between the trimmed V and J ends, which lost 6 bases and 1 base, there was a span of 12 bases. CDR3 length: 14 residues. For the CDR3, the DNA is TGCGCCAGCACCCAAGCGATGGGCACAGATACGCAGTATTTT. It specifies CASTQAMGTDTQYF.

At least ten counts were recorded for this clonotype. A read error may produce the germline difference seen at one junction end. The chain has TRBV5-1 and TRBJ1-1; D unclear. Germline V lookup: CDR1 SGHRS, CDR2 YFSETQ. This CDR3 spans 13 amino acids. The CDR3 sequence: CASSLGMNTEAFF. Here the CDR3 DNA reads TGTGCCAGCAGCTTAGGGATGAACACTGAAGCTTTCTTT.

At least ten counts were recorded for this clonotype. The chain is built from TRBV6-1 and TRBJ2-3, with a possible D match to TRBD1 (6 bases). Germline lookup yields CDR1 MNHNS and CDR2 SASEGT. Trimming pared 4 bases from V and 5 bases from J, leaving 13 bases between. CDR3 length: 14 residues. The CDR3 spells CASSAVTGRDTQYF. The CDR3 DNA reads as TGTGCCAGCAGTGCGGTTACAGGGCGAGATACGCAGTATTTT.

The rearrangement links TRBV7-9 to TRBJ2-7; no reliable D call. CDR1 and CDR2 from the germline V gene are SEHNR and FQNEAQ (reference sequence). The CDR3 is made up of 14 amino acids. Trimming took off 1 base at V and 4 bases at J, with 11 bases between the two ends. This CDR3 reads CASSLEGQVYEQYF. In nucleotides, the CDR3 is TGTGCCAGCAGCTTAGAGGGCCAAGTTTACGAGCAGTACTTC. The full variable domain, its missing parts supplied by reference TRBV7-9 and TRBJ2-7, is DTGVSQNPRHKITKRGQNVTFRCDPISEHNRLYWYRQTLGQGPEFLTYFQNEAQLEKSRLLSDRFSAERPKGSFSTLEIQRTEQGDSAMYLCASSLEGQVYEQYFGPGTRLTVT.

This clonotype has at least ten counts. This may come from a read error, since a much larger clone is one base off. V usage is TRBV12-3 or TRBV12-4 and J usage is TRBJ1-3; the D gene is possibly TRBD1 (5 bases). The CDR3 has 12 residues. The CDR3 DNA is TGTGCCAGCAGTCAGGGAGGAAAAACCATATATTTT. It is translated as CASSQGGKTIYF.

In its sample, this clonotype was seen a few times. The J gene is TRBJ1-1, the V gene TRBV7-2; D is uncertain. The CDR3 covers 14 residues. Trimming removed 1 base at V and 3 bases at J, with 9 bases between. Germline V CDR1 and CDR2: SGHTA, FQGNSA. CDR3 sequence: CASSLGTEYTEAFF. The CDR3 nucleotides are TGTGCCAGCAGCTTAGGGACGGAATACACTGAAGCTTTCTTT.

This clonotype was counted at least ten times. The chain is built from TRBV5-5 and TRBJ2-7; 8 nucleotides align to TRBD1. CDR1 and CDR2 (germline): SGHKS, YYEKEE (reference sequence). The CDR3 contains 14 residues. J gave up 0 bases and V 4 bases, and 3 bases lay outside the gene matches. CDR3 protein: CASSTQGASYEQYF. CDR3 bases: TGTGCCAGCAGCACGCAGGGGGCCTCCTACGAGCAGTACTTC.

This clonotype has a count of ten or more. The J gene is TRBJ1-6, the V gene TRBV7-9, with D perhaps matching TRBD1 (5 bases). Deletions cut 5 bases from V and 7 bases from J, with 12 bases between. This CDR3 is 14 amino acids long. CDR1 SEHNR and CDR2 FQNEAQ come from the germline V gene (reference sequence). CDR3 region: CASSATAKNSPLHF. CDR3 DNA: TGTGCCAGCAGCGCGACAGCTAAGAATTCACCCCTCCACTTT.

This chain connects TRBV5-1 to TRBJ2-4, with D hard to call. Trimming shortened V by 4 bases and J by 0 bases, and 8 bases separated the two germline ends. This CDR3 spans 14 amino acids. The germline V gene encodes CDR1 SGHRS and CDR2 YFSETQ. CDR3 amino acids: CASSPELAKNIQYF. DNA of the CDR3: TGCGCCAGCAGCCCCGAGCTAGCCAAAAACATTCAGTACTTC.

This clonotype was counted a few times. Germline and junction disagree at one end, which may indicate a read error. The J gene is TRBJ1-5, the V gene TRBV9; a possible D gene is TRBD1 (6 bases). Germline CDR1 is SGDLS and CDR2 is YYNGEE. CDR3 length: 13 amino acids. The CDR3 coding sequence is TGTGCCAGCGGGGACACTAGCAATAAGACCCAGAATTTT. It encodes CASGDTSNKTQNF.

The table lists this clonotype with many counts. The rearrangement uses TRBV7-2 and TRBJ2-6; 10 bases fit TRBD1. CDR3 size: 18 residues. Trimming at V came to 5 bases and at J to 0 bases, leaving 7 bases not matched to a gene. In germline, CDR1 is SGHTA, CDR2 FQGNSA. The CDR3 sequence is CASSLGQGTLSGANVLTF. The CDR3 DNA reads as TGTGCCAGCAGCCTGGGACAGGGGACACTCTCTGGGGCCAACGTCCTGACTTTC.

Ten or more counts support this clonotype. In DNA form, the CDR3 reads TGTGCTAGTGGTTTTAAACAGGGGGTAGGAAATCAGCCCCAGCATTTT. Amino acid sequence: CASGFKQGVGNQPQHF. The V gene is TRBV12-5, the J gene TRBJ1-5; 8 bases align to TRBD1. Germline assignment: CDR1 LGHNT and CDR2 FRNRAP. CDR3 length: 16 residues. V lost 3 bases to trimming and J lost 4 bases; unmatched junction nucleotides: 8.

This clonotype occurred many times. The rearrangement uses TRBV7-9 and TRBJ1-1; D gene ambiguous. Trimming took 1 base from V and 1 from J, leaving 7 bases between them. CDR1 is SEHNR, CDR2 FQNEAQ, per germline (reference sequence). The CDR3 runs to 14 residues. The CDR3 DNA follows: TGTGCCAGCAGCTTAGAGGGCGGGAACACTGAAGCTTTCTTT. Translation: CASSLEGGNTEAFF.

This clonotype was seen at least ten times. The chain employs TRBV7-2 and TRBJ2-5; TRBD1 matches at 9 bases. J was trimmed by 5 bases and V by 1 base; bases with no gene match: 5. The CDR3 has 15 residues. The germline V gene encodes CDR1 SGHTA and CDR2 FQGNSA. CDR3 DNA: TGTGCCAGCAGCTTAGGGGACAGGGAAGTGGAGACCCAGTACTTC. Protein: CASSLGDREVETQYF.

In the case of this clonotype: Since a much larger clone is just one base distant, this may be a read error. The CDR3 region has the DNA TGTGCCAGCTCTGAGGCAGGGGGCTTTGAAGAGCAGTACTTC. Residues: CASSEAGGFEEQYF. The chain uses TRBV6-6 and TRBJ2-7; 8 bases match TRBD1. The germline V gene encodes CDR1 MNHNY and CDR2 SVGAGI (reference sequence). The V gene end was trimmed by 8 bases and the J gene end by 7 bases; junction bases not matched to a gene: 13. The CDR3 consists of 14 residues.